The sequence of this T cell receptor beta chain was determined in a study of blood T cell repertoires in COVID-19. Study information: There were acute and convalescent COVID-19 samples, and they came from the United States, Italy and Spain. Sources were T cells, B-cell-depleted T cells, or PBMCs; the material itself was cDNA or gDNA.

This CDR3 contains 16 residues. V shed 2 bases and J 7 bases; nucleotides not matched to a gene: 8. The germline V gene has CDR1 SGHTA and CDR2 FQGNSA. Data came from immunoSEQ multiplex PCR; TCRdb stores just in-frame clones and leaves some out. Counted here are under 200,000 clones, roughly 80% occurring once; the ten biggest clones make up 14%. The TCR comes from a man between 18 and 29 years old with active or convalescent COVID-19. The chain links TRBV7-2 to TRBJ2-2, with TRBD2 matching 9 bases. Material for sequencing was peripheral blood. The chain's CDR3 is CASSLMASGVGGELFF. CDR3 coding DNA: TGTGCCAGCAGCTTAATGGCTAGCGGGGTAGGCGGGGAGCTGTTTTTT.